This T cell receptor beta chain was sequenced in a study of T cell responses to AZD1222 COVID-19 vaccine. Study-wide results and limits: Just six AZD1222 recipients tested seropositive at baseline. Clonal diversity may have been underestimated, and the donors were mostly white British, with more females than males.

V gave up 4 bases and J gave up 0 bases, with 6 bases separating them. The CDR3 extends over 13 amino acids. CDR1 LGHDT and CDR2 YNNKEL come from the germline V gene (reference sequence). TCRdb's table, derived via immunoSEQ multiplex PCR, lists solely in-frame clones and lacks some. This sample has 130,000 or so clones, with 85% to 90% found just once. Concerning this clone: The target antigen is unknown.

The rearrangement uses TRBV3-1 (or the pseudogene TRBV3-2) and TRBJ1-2, with no clear D. Source: peripheral blood, taken on day 0 of AZD1222 vaccination. The TCR sequence derives from an adult in good health. In DNA form, the CDR3 reads TGTGCCAGCAGCCCGCAAGCTAACTATGGCTACACCTTC. Amino acid sequence: CASSPQANYGYTF.